Below are 23 T cell receptor beta chains sequenced from a single sample in a study of T cells in narcolepsy. Only in-frame clones appear in the TCRdb table, and some are missing; sequencing was by immunoSEQ multiplex PCR. Here the sample spans 25,000 to 35,000 clones, around 82% being singletons. Sequenced material: CD45RA- memory CD4+ T cells from PBMCs. The source of these receptors is a human donor with narcolepsy.

This chain connects TRBV6-1 to TRBJ1-5, with 8 bases matching TRBD1. The CDR3 runs 15 residues. Germline values: CDR1 MNHNS, CDR2 SASEGT. V was pared by 5 bases and J by 0 bases, with 3 bases of the junction left unmatched. The CDR3 bases are TGTGCCAGCAGTTGGGACAGGACTAGCAATCAGCCCCAGCATTTT. This sequence encodes CASSWDRTSNQPQHF.

The rearrangement joins TRBV14 to TRBJ2-1; TRBD1 is a possible D gene (5 bases). The CDR3 loop spans 14 amino acids. Germline CDR1 SGHDN, CDR2 FVKESK. V lost 4 bases to trimming and J lost 8 bases, with 15 bases between them. The CDR3 region is CASSLTQGTHEQFF. The CDR3 DNA follows: TGTGCCAGCAGCCTAACCCAGGGTACCCATGAGCAGTTCTTC.

The chain joins TRBV6-5 to TRBJ2-7, with TRBD2 identical over 11 bases. After removal of 4 bases from V and 6 bases from J, the junction contained 5 bases not matched to a gene. There are 14 residues in the CDR3. The germline CDR1 and CDR2 sequences are MNHEY and SVGAGI. The DNA of the CDR3 is TGTGCCAGCAGTTTACTAGCGGGAGCACCCGAGCAGTACTTC. Translation gives CASSLLAGAPEQYF.

The V call is TRBV10-1, the J call TRBJ1-2, with D hard to call. Germline loops: CDR1 WNHNN, CDR2 SYGVQD (reference sequence). V was trimmed by 4 bases and J by 5 bases, leaving 14 bases between them. This CDR3 comprises 14 residues. For the CDR3, the DNA is TGCGCCAGCAGTGGGACCGAGACGGGGTATGGCTACACCTTC. It translates to CASSGTETGYGYTF.

The chain couples TRBV5-1 to TRBJ2-7, with 13 bases identical to TRBD2. The CDR3 runs 15 residues. Looked up from germline, CDR1 is SGHRS and CDR2 is YFSETQ. V was pared by 4 bases and J by 2 bases, with 3 bases of the junction left unmatched. CDR3 amino acids: CASSPLAGGPYEQYF. For the CDR3, the DNA is TGCGCCAGCAGCCCACTAGCGGGAGGGCCCTACGAGCAGTACTTC.

V usage is TRBV19 and J usage is TRBJ2-2, with no clear D. This CDR3 has 13 amino acids. V lost 0 bases and J lost 5, with 4 bases in between. Germline CDR1 is LNHDA and CDR2 is SQIVND (reference sequence). The CDR3 DNA is TGTGCCAGTAGTATAGAGGGGACCGGGGAGCTGTTTTTT. Protein sequence: CASSIEGTGELFF.

The rearrangement joins TRBV10-2 to TRBJ2-4; perhaps TRBD1 as D (6 bases). There are 15 residues in the CDR3. Looked up from germline, CDR1 is WSHSY and CDR2 is SAAADI. The V and J ends lost 11 bases and 3 bases respectively, with 20 bases between them. CDR3 amino acids: CASRQAGVSKNIQYF. The CDR3 DNA reads as TGCGCCTCAAGGCAGGCAGGGGTTAGCAAAAACATTCAGTACTTC.

The rearrangement uses TRBV28 and TRBJ2-7; 8 bases map to TRBD1. Germline assignment: CDR1 MDHEN and CDR2 SYDVKM. V lost 6 bases, J lost 2 bases, and 3 bases stayed unmatched. There are 13 residues in the CDR3. The CDR3 region has the DNA TGTGCCAGCAGGGGGACAGGAACCTACGAGCAGTACTTC. Translation gives CASRGTGTYEQYF. The whole variable domain, remainder taken from reference TRBV28 and TRBJ2-7, is DVKVTQSSRYLVKRTGEKVFLECVQDMDHENMFWYRQDPGLGLRLIYFSYDVKMKEKGDIPEGYSVSREKKERFSLILESASTNQTSMYLCASRGTGTYEQYFGPGTRLTVT.

The genes are TRBV11-3 and TRBJ2-1; D may be TRBD2 (6 bases). The V end lost 2 bases, the J end lost 9 bases, and 11 bases lay between the germline ends. The CDR3 length is 13 residues. The germline V gene encodes CDR1 SGHNT and CDR2 YENEEA. Here the CDR3 DNA reads TGTGCCAGCAGCTTACTGGGGGGAGGTGAGCAGTTCTTC. This sequence encodes CASSLLGGGEQFF. Looking up the rest from reference TRBV11-3 and TRBJ2-1 gives the full variable domain: EAGVVQSPRYKIIEKKQPVAFWCNPISGHNTLYWYLQNLGQGPELLIRYENEEAVDDSQLPKDRFSAERLKGVDSTLKIQPAELGDSAVYLCASSLLGGGEQFFGPGTRLTVL.

This clone was seen only a few times. V and J are TRBV19 and TRBJ1-2; D call uncertain. Per germline, CDR1 LNHDA and CDR2 SQIVND (reference sequence). V was pared by 7 bases and J by 3 bases, with 6 bases between. The CDR3 has 11 residues. CDR3 protein: CASNGHYGYTF. CDR3 nucleotides: TGTGCCAGTAATGGACACTATGGCTACACCTTC.

This clone was recorded only once. The CDR3 sequence: CASSTKIRGAFF. In DNA form, the CDR3 reads TGTGCCAGCAGTACAAAGATTCGTGGAGCTTTCTTT. The V gene is TRBV28, the J gene TRBJ1-1; D is uncertain. V was clipped by 5 bases and J by 10 bases, with 14 bases between them. The CDR3 covers 12 residues. Germline CDR1 reads MDHEN; CDR2 reads SYDVKM.

V usage is TRBV14 and J usage is TRBJ1-1, with D perhaps TRBD1 (6 bases). The germline gives CDR1 SGHDN, CDR2 FVKESK. Trimming cost V 3 bases and J 5 bases, with 16 bases left between them. The CDR3 runs 15 residues. The CDR3 DNA follows: TGTGCCAGCAGCCAGAGGGGGTTCGGAAAAACTGAAGCTTTCTTT. Translation: CASSQRGFGKTEAFF.

This rearrangement joins TRBV15 to TRBJ1-2, with 7 bases lining up with TRBD1. This CDR3 has 15 amino acids. The germline gives CDR1 LNHNV, CDR2 YYDKDF (reference sequence). V shed 3 bases and J 4 bases; nucleotides not matched to a gene: 8. The DNA of the CDR3 is TGTGCCACCAGCAGGACCCTACAGGGGACCTATGGCTACACCTTC. It encodes CATSRTLQGTYGYTF. The full variable domain, completed using reference TRBV15 and TRBJ1-2, is DAMVIQNPRYQVTQFGKPVTLSCSQTLNHNVMYWYQQKSSQAPKLLFHYYDKDFNNEADTPDNFQSRRPNTSFCFLDIRSPGLGDTAMYLCATSRTLQGTYGYTFGSGTRLTVV.

The chain uses TRBV28 and TRBJ1-6; 8 bases align to TRBD1. Germline CDR1 and CDR2: MDHEN and SYDVKM. Unmatched junction bases numbered 7, after V lost 5 bases and J lost 7 bases. CDR3 length: 15 amino acids. DNA of the CDR3: TGTGCCAGCAGTGTACTGACAGGGGCCAATTCACCCCTCCACTTT. Protein product: CASSVLTGANSPLHF.

This clone was counted only a few times. This chain connects TRBV11-1 to TRBJ2-1; 14 nucleotides line up with TRBD2. The trim removed 3 bases at V and 6 bases at J, leaving 7 bases unmatched. The CDR3 is made up of 17 amino acids. CDR1 and CDR2 from the germline V gene are SGHAT and FQDESV (reference sequence). In nucleotides, the CDR3 is TGTGCCAGCAGCTTCCGACTAGCGGGAGGGCCCAGCAATGAGCAGTTCTTC. Translating it yields CASSFRLAGGPSNEQFF.

The chain combines TRBV7-9 with TRBJ2-2, with TRBD1 matching over 7 bases. Germline values: CDR1 SEHNR, CDR2 FQNEAQ (reference sequence). With 5 bases clipped from V and 1 base from J, the junction kept 7 bases outside the gene matches. The CDR3 totals 16 residues. The DNA of the CDR3 is TGTGCCAGCAGCCGTAGGCGACAGGGGAACACCGGGGAGCTGTTTTTT. This gives the protein CASSRRRQGNTGELFF.

The V gene is TRBV15, the J gene TRBJ2-5, with unresolved D. Trimming removed 5 bases from V and 5 bases from J, with 21 bases in between. This CDR3 comprises 16 residues. Germline V gene lookup returns CDR1 LNHNV and CDR2 YYDKDF (reference sequence). The CDR3: CATSAHSPGPPETQYF. CDR3 sequence (DNA): TGTGCCACCAGCGCTCACTCCCCGGGCCCGCCCGAGACCCAGTACTTC.

This clone was detected once. The chain carries TRBV7-3 and TRBJ2-3; TRBD2 is a possible D gene (5 bases). CDR1 and CDR2 from the germline V gene are SGHTA and FQGTGA. V shed 1 base and J shed 9 bases, with 20 bases lying between them. The CDR3 extends over 16 amino acids. The CDR3 sequence is CASSLNPPREGGTQYF. CDR3 nucleotide sequence: TGTGCCAGCAGCTTAAATCCCCCGCGCGAGGGCGGGACGCAGTATTTT.

The V and J genes are TRBV5-6 and TRBJ2-5; D gene uncertain. The CDR3 is 13 amino acids. The germline gives CDR1 SGHDT, CDR2 YYEEEE. V lost 2 bases and J 2 bases, leaving 7 bases between the germline ends. The CDR3 DNA sequence: TGTGCCAGCAGCTTAGAATTACAAGAGACCCAGTACTTC. This codes for CASSLELQETQYF.

The J gene is TRBJ2-1, the V gene TRBV28; TRBD2 might be the D (6 bases). The V end was cut by 8 bases, the J end by 7 bases, with 9 bases between. Germline CDR1 is MDHEN and CDR2 is SYDVKM. The CDR3 has 11 amino acids. CDR3 loop: CASGRRNEQFF. The CDR3 DNA is TGTGCCAGCGGGAGGAGAAATGAGCAGTTCTTC.

The table lists this clone with a few counts. The V gene is TRBV28, the J gene TRBJ2-7; D might be TRBD2 (5 bases). Trimming pared 5 bases from V and 0 bases from J, leaving 5 bases between. Germline CDR1 MDHEN, CDR2 SYDVKM. This CDR3 spans 12 amino acids. CDR3 nucleotides: TGTGCCAGCAGTCGGGGCTCCTACGAGCAGTACTTC. This translates into CASSRGSYEQYF.

This rearrangement joins TRBV10-3 to TRBJ2-2, with 8 bases lining up with TRBD2. V lost 4 bases to trimming and J lost 7 bases; unmatched junction nucleotides: 11. Germline CDR1 and CDR2: ENHRY and SYGVKD. The CDR3 has 16 residues. CDR3 sequence (DNA): TGTGCCATCAGTGGGGGACTAGGATCCGGCCTCGGGGAGCTGTTTTTT. It specifies CAISGGLGSGLGELFF.

The chain couples TRBV6-1 to TRBJ2-2; D perhaps matches TRBD1 (6 bases). Trimming stripped 6 bases from V and 3 bases from J, with 8 bases between. The germline CDR1 and CDR2 sequences are MNHNS and SASEGT. CDR3 length: 13 amino acids. CDR3 loop: CASSHRDTGELFF. In nucleotides, the CDR3 is TGTGCCAGCAGCCACAGGGACACCGGGGAGCTGTTTTTT.